This T cell receptor beta chain was profiled in a study of blood T cells in healthy people across ages. Study results and caveats: The unsorted PBMCs prevented any conclusive comparison of naive versus antigen-experienced cells. Underestimates were what the diversity estimates from one million T cells were considered to be. TCR beta diversity tracked closely with naive T cell percentage.

Comments on this clonotype: The antigen remains undetermined.

The CDR3 extends over 15 amino acids. Germline lookup yields CDR1 SGHVS and CDR2 FQNEAQ. Primed by a sample-barcoded 5' primer and a J-beta primer mix, a second PCR proceeded for roughly 7 to 12 cycles. Each of the cDNA molecules was tagged by a template-switch adaptor with 12 random nucleotides. TCRdb itself ran the 5' RACE reads through MiXCR, one entry per CDR3 protein. The repertoire holds fewer than 750,000 distinct CDR3 sequences, with more than 45% as singletons. The sequenced sample consisted of blood. The genes are TRBV7-8 and TRBJ2-4; D unresolved. The end of the DNA fits TRBJ2-7 better, so the J call may be wrong. This clonotype was sampled from a woman of 80 years or more in good health. The CDR3 protein is CASSLRAPVVYEQYF. The CDR3, as DNA: TGTGCCAGCAGCCTCCGGGCCCCGGTGGTCTACGAGCAGTACTTC.